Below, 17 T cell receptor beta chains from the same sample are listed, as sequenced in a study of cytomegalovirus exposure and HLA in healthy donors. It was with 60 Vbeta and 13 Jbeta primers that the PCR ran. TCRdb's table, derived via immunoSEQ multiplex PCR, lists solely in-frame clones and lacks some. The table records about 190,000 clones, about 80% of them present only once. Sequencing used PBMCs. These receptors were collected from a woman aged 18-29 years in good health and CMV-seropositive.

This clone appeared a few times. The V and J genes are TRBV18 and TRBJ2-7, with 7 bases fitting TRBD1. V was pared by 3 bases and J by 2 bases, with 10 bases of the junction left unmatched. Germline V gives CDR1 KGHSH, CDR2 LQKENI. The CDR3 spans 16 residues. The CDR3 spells CASSPASGTEPYEQYF. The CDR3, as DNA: TGTGCCAGCTCACCGGCGTCCGGGACAGAACCCTACGAGCAGTACTTC.

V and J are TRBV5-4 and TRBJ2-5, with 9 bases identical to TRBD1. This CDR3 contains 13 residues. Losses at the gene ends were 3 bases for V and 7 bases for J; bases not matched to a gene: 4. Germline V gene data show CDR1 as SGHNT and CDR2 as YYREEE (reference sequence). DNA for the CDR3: TGTGCCAGCAGCTGGGACAGGGAGGGGACCCAGTACTTC. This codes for CASSWDREGTQYF. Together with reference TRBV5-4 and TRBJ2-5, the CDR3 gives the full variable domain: ETGVTQSPTHLIKTRGQQVTLRCSSQSGHNTVSWYQQALGQGPQFIFQYYREEENGRGNFPPRFSGLQFPNYSSELNVNALELDDSALYLCASSWDREGTQYFGPGTRLLVL.

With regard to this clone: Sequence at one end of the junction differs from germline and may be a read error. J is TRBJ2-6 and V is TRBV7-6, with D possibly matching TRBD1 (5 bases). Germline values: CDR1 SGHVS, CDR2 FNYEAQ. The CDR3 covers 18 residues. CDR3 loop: CASSDGGSLLSGANGLTF. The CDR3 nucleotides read TGTGCCAGCAGCGATGGTGGCAGCCTCCTCTCTGGGGCCAACGGCCTGACTTTC.

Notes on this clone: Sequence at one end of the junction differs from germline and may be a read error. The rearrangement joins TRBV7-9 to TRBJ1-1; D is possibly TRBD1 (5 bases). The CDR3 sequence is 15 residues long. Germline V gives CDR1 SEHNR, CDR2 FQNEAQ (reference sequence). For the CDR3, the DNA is TGTTCCAGCAGCTTAGCTTGGGGGGGGGACCGCGAAGCTTTCTTT. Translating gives CSSSLAWGGDREAFF.

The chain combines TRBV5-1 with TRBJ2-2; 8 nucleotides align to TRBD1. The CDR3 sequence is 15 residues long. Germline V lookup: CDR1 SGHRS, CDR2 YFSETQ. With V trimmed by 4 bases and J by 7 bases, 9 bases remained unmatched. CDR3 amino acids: CASSRGQGRGGELFF. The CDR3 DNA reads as TGCGCCAGCAGCAGAGGACAGGGTAGGGGCGGGGAGCTGTTTTTT.

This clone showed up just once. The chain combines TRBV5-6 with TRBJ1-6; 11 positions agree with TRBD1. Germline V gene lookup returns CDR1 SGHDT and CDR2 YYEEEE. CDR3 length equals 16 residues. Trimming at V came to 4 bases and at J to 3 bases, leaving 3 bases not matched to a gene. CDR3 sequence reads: CASSAGTGGYNSPLHF. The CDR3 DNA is TGTGCCAGCAGCGCCGGGACAGGGGGCTATAATTCACCCCTCCACTTT.

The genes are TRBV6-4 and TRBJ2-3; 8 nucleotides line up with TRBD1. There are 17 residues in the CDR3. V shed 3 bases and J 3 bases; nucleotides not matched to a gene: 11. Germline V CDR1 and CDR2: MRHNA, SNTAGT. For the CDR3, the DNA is TGTGCCAGCAGTGAATTCTACTCAGGGGGCGCAACAGATACGCAGTATTTT. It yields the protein CASSEFYSGGATDTQYF.

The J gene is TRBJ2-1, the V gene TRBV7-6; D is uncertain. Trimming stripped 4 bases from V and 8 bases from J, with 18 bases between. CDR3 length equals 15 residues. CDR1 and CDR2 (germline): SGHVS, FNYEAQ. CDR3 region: CASSSPRLAGDEQFF. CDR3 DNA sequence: TGTGCCAGCAGCTCGCCGAGATTAGCTGGTGATGAGCAGTTCTTC.

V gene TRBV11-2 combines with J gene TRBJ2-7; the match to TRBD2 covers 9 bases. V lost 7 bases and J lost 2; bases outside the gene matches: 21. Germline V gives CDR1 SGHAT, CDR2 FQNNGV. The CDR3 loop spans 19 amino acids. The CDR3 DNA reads TGTGCCAGCACCCCTGGCTTCGTACTTAGCGGGGGCACTACCTACGAGCAGTACTTC. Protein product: CASTPGFVLSGGTTYEQYF.

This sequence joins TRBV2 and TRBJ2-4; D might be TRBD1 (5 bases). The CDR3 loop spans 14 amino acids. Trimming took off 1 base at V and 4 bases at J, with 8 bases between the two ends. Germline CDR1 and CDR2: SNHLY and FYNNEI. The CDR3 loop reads CASSEGQRKNIQYF. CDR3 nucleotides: TGTGCCAGCAGTGAAGGACAGAGAAAAAACATTCAGTACTTC.

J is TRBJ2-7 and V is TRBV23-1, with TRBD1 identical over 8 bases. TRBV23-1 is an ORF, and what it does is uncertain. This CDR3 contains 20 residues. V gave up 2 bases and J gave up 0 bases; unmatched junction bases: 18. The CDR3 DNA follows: TGCGCCAGCAGTCAACAGCAGGGGGCTGTAAAGAAAAAGAGCTCCTACGAGCAGTACGTC. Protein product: CASSQQQGAVKKKSSYEQYV.

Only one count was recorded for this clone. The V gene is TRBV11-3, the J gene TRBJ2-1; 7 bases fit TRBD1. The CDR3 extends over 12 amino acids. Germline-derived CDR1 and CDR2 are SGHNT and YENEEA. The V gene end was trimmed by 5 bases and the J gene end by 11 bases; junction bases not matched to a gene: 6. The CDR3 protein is CASSPRQGKQFF. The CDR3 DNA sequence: TGTGCCAGCAGCCCTCGACAGGGAAAGCAGTTCTTC.

The CDR3 nucleotides are TGTGCCAGCAGCCAAGCGGCCCGGCAGGGGGATGGGGGTCAAGAGACCCAGTACTTC. Translated: CASSQAARQGDGGQETQYF. The rearrangement links TRBV4-2 to TRBJ2-5; 7 bases match TRBD1. V gave up 1 base and J gave up 2 bases; unmatched junction bases: 16. CDR1 and CDR2 from the germline V gene are LGHNA and YNFKEQ. This CDR3 comprises 19 residues.

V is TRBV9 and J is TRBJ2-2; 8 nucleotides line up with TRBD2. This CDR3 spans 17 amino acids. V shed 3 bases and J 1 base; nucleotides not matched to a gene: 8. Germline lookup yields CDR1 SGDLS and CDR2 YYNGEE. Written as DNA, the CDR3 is TGTGCCAGCAGCGAAAGGCCGGGACTAGAGAACACCGGGGAGCTGTTTTTT. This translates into CASSERPGLENTGELFF.

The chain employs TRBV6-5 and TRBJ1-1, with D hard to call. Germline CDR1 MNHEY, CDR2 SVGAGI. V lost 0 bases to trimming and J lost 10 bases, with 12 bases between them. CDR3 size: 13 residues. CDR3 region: CASSYSEVAVAFF. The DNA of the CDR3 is TGTGCCAGCAGTTACTCGGAGGTAGCAGTAGCTTTCTTT.

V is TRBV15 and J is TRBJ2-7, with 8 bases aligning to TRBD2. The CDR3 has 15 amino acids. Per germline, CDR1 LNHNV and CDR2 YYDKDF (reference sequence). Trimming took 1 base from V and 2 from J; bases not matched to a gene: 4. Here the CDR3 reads CATSRGGGGTYEQYF. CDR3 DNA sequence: TGTGCCACCAGCAGAGGGGGCGGGGGGACCTACGAGCAGTACTTC. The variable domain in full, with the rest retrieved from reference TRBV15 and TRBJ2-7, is DAMVIQNPRYQVTQFGKPVTLSCSQTLNHNVMYWYQQKSSQAPKLLFHYYDKDFNNEADTPDNFQSRRPNTSFCFLDIRSPGLGDTAMYLCATSRGGGGTYEQYFGPGTRLTVT.

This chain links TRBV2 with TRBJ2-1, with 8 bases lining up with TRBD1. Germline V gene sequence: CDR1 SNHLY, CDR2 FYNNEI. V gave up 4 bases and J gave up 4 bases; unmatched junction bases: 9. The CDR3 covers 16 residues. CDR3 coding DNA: TGTGCCAGCAGTGGACCGGGGACAGGAGATTACAATGAGCAGTTCTTC. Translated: CASSGPGTGDYNEQFF.